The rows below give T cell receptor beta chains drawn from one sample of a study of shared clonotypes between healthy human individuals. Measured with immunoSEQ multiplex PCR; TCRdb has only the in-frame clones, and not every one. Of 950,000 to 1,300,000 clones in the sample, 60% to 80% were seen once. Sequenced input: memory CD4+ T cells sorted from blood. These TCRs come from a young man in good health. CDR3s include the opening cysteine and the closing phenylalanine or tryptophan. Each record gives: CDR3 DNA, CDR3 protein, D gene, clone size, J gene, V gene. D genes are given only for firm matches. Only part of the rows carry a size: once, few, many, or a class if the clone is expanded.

CDR3nt: TGTGCCTGGAGTGGGGACAACTACGAGCAGTACTTC; CDR3aa: CAWSGDNYEQYF; d_gene: -; abundance: -; j_gene: TRBJ2-7; v_gene: TRBV30
CDR3nt: TGTGCCAGCAGTAGGGTCGGGCCAGCCCCCAATGAGCAGTTCTTC; CDR3aa: CASSRVGPAPNEQFF; d_gene: -; abundance: -; j_gene: TRBJ2-1; v_gene: TRBV27
CDR3nt: TGTGCCAGTAGTATAGTTGGGGGGAGCGGGAATGAGCAGTTCTTC; CDR3aa: CASSIVGGSGNEQFF; d_gene: -; abundance: -; j_gene: TRBJ2-1; v_gene: TRBV19
CDR3nt: TGTGCCAGCAGCCGCCTAGGAATGTACAATGAGCAGTTCTTC; CDR3aa: CASSRLGMYNEQFF; d_gene: -; abundance: -; j_gene: TRBJ2-1; v_gene: TRBV7-2
CDR3nt: TGTGCCAGCAGCTTACCGCAGGGAGGTTTCCCCTACGAGCAGTACTTC; CDR3aa: CASSLPQGGFPYEQYF; d_gene: -; abundance: -; j_gene: TRBJ2-7; v_gene: TRBV7-2
CDR3nt: TGTGCCAGCAGCTATTCGGGAGGCTACACCTTC; CDR3aa: CASSYSGGYTF; d_gene: -; abundance: -; j_gene: TRBJ1-2; v_gene: TRBV7-2
CDR3nt: TGTGCCAGCAGCTTGCGGTTATTTTTGGGGCTAGGACAGGGGAGCGCTGAAGCTTTCTTT; CDR3aa: CASSLRLFLGLGQGSAEAFF; d_gene: TRBD1; abundance: once; j_gene: TRBJ1-1; v_gene: TRBV5-5
CDR3nt: TGTGCCAGCAGCATTTGGACTAGCGGGAAGTATCCCTACGAGCAGTACTTC; CDR3aa: CASSIWTSGKYPYEQYF; d_gene: TRBD2; abundance: -; j_gene: TRBJ2-7; v_gene: TRBV7-2
CDR3nt: TGTGCCAGCAGTGACCCAGCGGGGGGGAAGAATGAGCAGTTCTTC; CDR3aa: CASSDPAGGKNEQFF; d_gene: TRBD2; abundance: -; j_gene: TRBJ2-1; v_gene: TRBV6-1
CDR3nt: TGTGCCAGCAGTGAGGGATACAATGAGCAGTTCTTC; CDR3aa: CASSEGYNEQFF; d_gene: -; abundance: -; j_gene: TRBJ2-1; v_gene: TRBV2
CDR3nt: TGTGCCAGCTCACCACCGGCCGGCGGCTACGAGCAGTACTTC; CDR3aa: CASSPPAGGYEQYF; d_gene: -; abundance: -; j_gene: TRBJ2-7; v_gene: TRBV18
CDR3nt: TGTGCCAGCAGCCCCGGTCGGGGTGACAGTGAGCAGTTCTTC; CDR3aa: CASSPGRGDSEQFF; d_gene: -; abundance: once; j_gene: TRBJ2-1; v_gene: TRBV7-9
CDR3nt: TGTGCCATCAGTGCTTCTAGCGGGGTCATCGTCGGGAACACCGGGGAGCTGTTTTTT; CDR3aa: CAISASSGVIVGNTGELFF; d_gene: TRBD2; abundance: -; j_gene: TRBJ2-2; v_gene: TRBV10-3
CDR3nt: TGTGCCAGCAGTGCCAGGGGGTGGCTATCGCGTGAAAAACTGTTTTTT; CDR3aa: CASSARGWLSREKLFF; d_gene: TRBD1; abundance: once; j_gene: TRBJ1-4; v_gene: TRBV6-1
CDR3nt: TGTGCCAGCAGCCCCCAGACAGTTGCAACTAATGAAAAACTGTTTTTT; CDR3aa: CASSPQTVATNEKLFF; d_gene: -; abundance: few; j_gene: TRBJ1-4; v_gene: TRBV7-8
CDR3nt: TGTGCCAGCAGCCCCGTCCGTTTCACCGGGGAGCTGTTTTTT; CDR3aa: CASSPVRFTGELFF; d_gene: -; abundance: -; j_gene: TRBJ2-2; v_gene: TRBV13
CDR3nt: TGCGCCAGCAGCCTCCAGGGGGATGGGGCCAAAAACATTCAGTACTTC; CDR3aa: CASSLQGDGAKNIQYF; d_gene: TRBD1; abundance: -; j_gene: TRBJ2-4; v_gene: TRBV4-1
CDR3nt: TGTGCCAGCAGCCGCGGACAGGTCGGGGAGACCCAGTACTTC; CDR3aa: CASSRGQVGETQYF; d_gene: TRBD1; abundance: -; j_gene: TRBJ2-5; v_gene: TRBV7-9
CDR3nt: TGTGCCAGCTCACCAATAGAGGACGGGGAGCTGTTTTTT; CDR3aa: CASSPIEDGELFF; d_gene: -; abundance: -; j_gene: TRBJ2-2; v_gene: TRBV18
CDR3nt: TGTGCCAGCAGCTTAGGGCGGCGGGACACCGGGGAGCTGTTTTTT; CDR3aa: CASSLGRRDTGELFF; d_gene: -; abundance: -; j_gene: TRBJ2-2; v_gene: TRBV11-2
CDR3nt: TGCGCCAGCAGCTTCGAGGTGGGGAGGGCTAATAATTCACCCCTCCACTTT; CDR3aa: CASSFEVGRANNSPLHF; d_gene: -; abundance: -; j_gene: TRBJ1-6; v_gene: TRBV5-1
CDR3nt: TGTGCCAGCAAACAGAACCCCGGGGCAGGCGGGGAGCTGTTTTTT; CDR3aa: CASKQNPGAGGELFF; d_gene: -; abundance: -; j_gene: TRBJ2-2; v_gene: TRBV6-1
CDR3nt: TGTGCCAGCAGCCAAGGAGCGGGCGGGGGGCCGAAAGAGACCCAGTACTTC; CDR3aa: CASSQGAGGGPKETQYF; d_gene: TRBD2; abundance: -; j_gene: TRBJ2-5; v_gene: TRBV4-2
CDR3nt: TGCGCCAGCAGCTTGGCCCCACAGGTACACGACGAAAAACTGTTTTTT; CDR3aa: CASSLAPQVHDEKLFF; d_gene: -; abundance: -; j_gene: TRBJ1-4; v_gene: TRBV5-1
CDR3nt: TGTGCCAGTAGTATAGGGCGGGCCAAAAGGGAGGCTTTCTTT; CDR3aa: CASSIGRAKREAFF; d_gene: -; abundance: many; j_gene: TRBJ1-1; v_gene: TRBV19
CDR3nt: TGTGCCTGGAGTGGCGGGCGACCCACAGATACGCAGTATTTT; CDR3aa: CAWSGGRPTDTQYF; d_gene: -; abundance: -; j_gene: TRBJ2-3; v_gene: TRBV30
CDR3nt: TGTGCCAGTAGTATCGACGGGGCCCTAGCTAACTATGGCTACACCTTC; CDR3aa: CASSIDGALANYGYTF; d_gene: -; abundance: -; j_gene: TRBJ1-2; v_gene: TRBV19
CDR3nt: TGTGCCAGCAGACGGGGACAGGGGGTGCAGTACTTC; CDR3aa: CASRRGQGVQYF; d_gene: TRBD1; abundance: -; j_gene: TRBJ2-7; v_gene: TRBV6-5
CDR3nt: TGTGCCGGGGGTGTTACAGATACGCAGTATTTT; CDR3aa: CAGGVTDTQYF; d_gene: -; abundance: -; j_gene: TRBJ2-3; v_gene: TRBV30
CDR3nt: TGTGCCTGGAGTGCCAACGGCGGGGAAAAACTGTTTTTT; CDR3aa: CAWSANGGEKLFF; d_gene: -; abundance: -; j_gene: TRBJ1-4; v_gene: TRBV30
CDR3nt: TGTGCCAGGGGACGGAATGAAAAACTGTTTTTT; CDR3aa: CARGRNEKLFF; d_gene: -; abundance: -; j_gene: TRBJ1-4; v_gene: TRBV6-6
CDR3nt: TGTGCCAGCAGTTTATCGATAGGGACCTACGAGCAGTACTTC; CDR3aa: CASSLSIGTYEQYF; d_gene: -; abundance: -; j_gene: TRBJ2-7; v_gene: TRBV27
CDR3nt: TGTGCCAGCAGTTTGGACCCGACTAGCACAGATACGCAGTATTTT; CDR3aa: CASSLDPTSTDTQYF; d_gene: -; abundance: -; j_gene: TRBJ2-3; v_gene: TRBV28
CDR3nt: TGTGCCAGCAGCTTAGAAGGCAGGGGGGATGAAGCTTTCTTT; CDR3aa: CASSLEGRGDEAFF; d_gene: TRBD1; abundance: few; j_gene: TRBJ1-1; v_gene: TRBV7-9
CDR3nt: TGCGCCAGCAGCCGACCGGGATCCCTGCCCGACGAGCAGTACTTC; CDR3aa: CASSRPGSLPDEQYF; d_gene: -; abundance: -; j_gene: TRBJ2-7; v_gene: TRBV4-1
CDR3nt: TGCAGCGTCCAACGGGGGGCTTACAATGAGCAGTTCTTC; CDR3aa: CSVQRGAYNEQFF; d_gene: -; abundance: -; j_gene: TRBJ2-1; v_gene: TRBV29-1
CDR3nt: TGCAGCGTGGGGGACAGTCGTAATGAAAAACTGTTTTTT; CDR3aa: CSVGDSRNEKLFF; d_gene: TRBD1; abundance: once; j_gene: TRBJ1-4; v_gene: TRBV29-1
CDR3nt: TGTGCCAGCAGCGTTAGCGGGGTGAACACCGGGGAGCTGTTTTTT; CDR3aa: CASSVSGVNTGELFF; d_gene: TRBD2; abundance: -; j_gene: TRBJ2-2; v_gene: TRBV9
CDR3nt: TGTGCCAGCTCAGAACAGGGAGCTGGAAACACCATATATTTT; CDR3aa: CASSEQGAGNTIYF; d_gene: -; abundance: -; j_gene: TRBJ1-3; v_gene: TRBV18
CDR3nt: TGCGCCAGCAGCAGGGACGGAGGCTACAATGAGCAGTTCTTC; CDR3aa: CASSRDGGYNEQFF; d_gene: -; abundance: -; j_gene: TRBJ2-1; v_gene: TRBV5-1
CDR3nt: TGCGCCAGCAGCGCCATAGCGGGAGGGCGGGTAACCGGGGAGCTGTTTTTT; CDR3aa: CASSAIAGGRVTGELFF; d_gene: TRBD2; abundance: -; j_gene: TRBJ2-2; v_gene: TRBV4-1
CDR3nt: TGTGCCAGTAGTATCGGGACAGGGGTATCCTACAATGAGCAGTTCTTC; CDR3aa: CASSIGTGVSYNEQFF; d_gene: TRBD1; abundance: -; j_gene: TRBJ2-1; v_gene: TRBV19
CDR3nt: TGTGCCAGCAACCGGGTTAGTGGATCCCGCGATACGCAGTATTTT; CDR3aa: CASNRVSGSRDTQYF; d_gene: -; abundance: -; j_gene: TRBJ2-3; v_gene: TRBV2
CDR3nt: TGTGCCACAAACCCCGGACCAAGCACAGATACGCAGTATTTT; CDR3aa: CATNPGPSTDTQYF; d_gene: -; abundance: -; j_gene: TRBJ2-3; v_gene: TRBV9
CDR3nt: TGCAGCACGATCGAGGGAAGCTATGGCTACACCTTC; CDR3aa: CSTIEGSYGYTF; d_gene: -; abundance: -; j_gene: TRBJ1-2; v_gene: TRBV29-1
CDR3nt: TGTGCCAGCAGTCGGCCGGGGGCGGGCACAGATACGCAGTATTTT; CDR3aa: CASSRPGAGTDTQYF; d_gene: -; abundance: -; j_gene: TRBJ2-3; v_gene: TRBV28
CDR3nt: TGTGCCAGCAGCTTGGCCGAGGGCGCCTACGAGCAGTACTTC; CDR3aa: CASSLAEGAYEQYF; d_gene: -; abundance: few; j_gene: TRBJ2-7; v_gene: TRBV5-4
CDR3nt: TGTGCCACCAGCAGAGATATAGGGTCCAACGTCCTGACTTTC; CDR3aa: CATSRDIGSNVLTF; d_gene: -; abundance: -; j_gene: TRBJ2-6; v_gene: TRBV15
CDR3nt: TGTGCCAGCAGTGATTACCTGGGTAACACAGATACGCAGTATTTT; CDR3aa: CASSDYLGNTDTQYF; d_gene: -; abundance: -; j_gene: TRBJ2-3; v_gene: TRBV2
CDR3nt: TGTGCCAGCAGTGAACTGGGCTTGAACACTGAAGCTTTCTTT; CDR3aa: CASSELGLNTEAFF; d_gene: -; abundance: few; j_gene: TRBJ1-1; v_gene: TRBV2
CDR3nt: TGCGCCAGCAGCCTACCTCCCCAAGAGACCCAGTACTTC; CDR3aa: CASSLPPQETQYF; d_gene: -; abundance: -; j_gene: TRBJ2-5; v_gene: TRBV5-1
CDR3nt: TGTGCCAGCAGCCAAGTCTATGCGAGCGGATACGAGCAGTACTTC; CDR3aa: CASSQVYASGYEQYF; d_gene: -; abundance: -; j_gene: TRBJ2-7; v_gene: TRBV4-2
CDR3nt: TGTGCCAGCAGTCCGTCAAGGGGAAGGGACCATCAGCCCCAGCATTTT; CDR3aa: CASSPSRGRDHQPQHF; d_gene: -; abundance: -; j_gene: TRBJ1-5; v_gene: TRBV28
CDR3nt: TGTGCCAGCAGTGATACCTCGAGGGCGACTGAAGCTTTCTTT; CDR3aa: CASSDTSRATEAFF; d_gene: -; abundance: few; j_gene: TRBJ1-1; v_gene: TRBV6-4
CDR3nt: TGTGCCAGCAGTTTTAGGGGACAGACCAACACCGGGGAGCTGTTTTTT; CDR3aa: CASSFRGQTNTGELFF; d_gene: TRBD1; abundance: -; j_gene: TRBJ2-2; v_gene: TRBV27